Below are 3 T cell receptor beta chains sequenced from a single sample in a study of blood T cell repertoires in COVID-19. Assay: immunoSEQ multiplex PCR; the TCRdb copy retains only in-frame clones and omits some. The table includes a few hundred thousand clones, around 85% detected once. Sequencing input: PBMCs or T cells enriched from blood (not recorded which). These receptors all come from a man aged 35 to 55 who had recovered from COVID-19.

The J gene is TRBJ2-7, the V gene TRBV5-1; 7 bases match TRBD1. With 4 bases clipped from V and 0 bases from J, the junction kept 7 bases outside the gene matches. Germline V lookup: CDR1 SGHRS, CDR2 YFSETQ. This CDR3 spans 15 amino acids. The CDR3: CASSLHRDSSYEQYF. The DNA of the CDR3 is TGCGCCAGCAGCCTGCACCGGGACAGCTCCTACGAGCAGTACTTC.

V gene TRBV2 combines with J gene TRBJ1-2; 7 bases line up with TRBD1. CDR3 length equals 13 residues. With V trimmed by 11 bases and J by 5 bases, 11 bases remained unmatched. Germline CDR1 SNHLY, CDR2 FYNNEI. The CDR3 is CALRGAGEYGYTF. The CDR3 coding sequence is TGTGCCCTCAGGGGGGCAGGGGAATATGGCTACACCTTC.

The V gene is TRBV3-1 (or the pseudogene TRBV3-2), the J gene TRBJ1-1; no definite D call. The germline V gene encodes CDR1 LGHDT and CDR2 YNNKEL (reference sequence). This CDR3 has 17 amino acids. The V end lost 0 bases, the J end lost 0 bases, and 14 bases lay between the germline ends. Here the CDR3 DNA reads TGTGCCAGCAGCCAAGAGCAAGGGAGAGGAATGAACACTGAAGCTTTCTTT. Its translation: CASSQEQGRGMNTEAFF.